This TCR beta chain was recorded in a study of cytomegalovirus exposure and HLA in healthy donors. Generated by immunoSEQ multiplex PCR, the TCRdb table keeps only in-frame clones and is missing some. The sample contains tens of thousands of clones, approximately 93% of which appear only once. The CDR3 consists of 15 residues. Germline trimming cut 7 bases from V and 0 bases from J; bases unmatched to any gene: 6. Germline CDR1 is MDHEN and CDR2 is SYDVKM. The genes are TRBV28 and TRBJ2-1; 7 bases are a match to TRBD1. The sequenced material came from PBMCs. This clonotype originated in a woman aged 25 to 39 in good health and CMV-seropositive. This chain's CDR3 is CASTLTGSSYNEQFF. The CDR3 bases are TGTGCCAGCACTCTGACAGGGAGCTCCTACAATGAGCAGTTCTTC.